This T cell receptor beta chain emerged from a study of T cell repertoires in cytomegalovirus infection. Study overall: It was the public TCR beta signatures that indicated both CMV infection and matching HLA type.

This clonotype was counted between two and nine times. The junction had 23 bases not matched to a gene; V was cut back by 6 bases and J by 8 bases. CDR3 length: 19 amino acids. Germline V lookup: CDR1 DFQATT, CDR2 SNEGSKA (reference sequence). TCRdb passed the reads through MiXCR, listing each CDR3 protein once. The table records 150,000 to 200,000 distinct CDR3 sequences, approximately 19% of them present only once. The V gene is TRBV20-1, the J gene TRBJ2-1, with 12 bases identical to TRBD2. Sample: PBMCs. The TCR sequence derives from a human donor in good health (CMV status not recorded). Some clones in this sample may be carry-over from other donors' samples. CDR3: CSAPGGTGLAGGPGDEQFF. CDR3 nucleotide sequence: TGCAGTGCCCCGGGGGGGACAGGGCTAGCGGGAGGGCCGGGTGATGAGCAGTTCTTC.